One and the same sample provided the 23 T cell receptor beta chains below, sequenced in a study of blood T cell repertoires in COVID-19. Here immunoSEQ multiplex PCR was the method, and the copy in TCRdb shows in-frame clones only, minus some. The sample records fewer than 250,000 clones, more than 75% being singletons. Sequenced material: PBMCs or T cells enriched from blood (not recorded which). These receptors were obtained from a woman aged 50 to 60 with acute COVID-19.

The genes are TRBV6-1 and TRBJ2-4; 8 bases align to TRBD2. Losses at the gene ends were 4 bases for V and 8 bases for J; bases not matched to a gene: 16. Germline CDR1 MNHNS, CDR2 SASEGT. CDR3 size: 17 residues. CDR3 sequence reads: CASSGAQRGYGLDIQYF. CDR3 DNA sequence: TGTGCCAGCAGTGGGGCCCAGCGGGGGTATGGGTTAGACATTCAGTACTTC.

This clone was seen once. The chain carries TRBV6-2 or TRBV6-3 and TRBJ1-1, with 8 bases identical to TRBD1. CDR1 and CDR2 from the germline V gene are MNHEY and SVGEGT. J was trimmed by 8 bases and V by 5 bases; bases with no gene match: 10. The CDR3 consists of 14 residues. CDR3 DNA: TGTGCCAGCAGTAGAGGGACGGACAGGGCAGAAGCTTTCTTT. Residues: CASSRGTDRAEAFF.

The CDR3 here is CASSPRTGAMGGYTF. The CDR3 bases are TGTGCCAGCAGCCCTCGGACAGGGGCCATGGGAGGCTACACCTTC. The chain couples TRBV5-4 to TRBJ1-2; 9 bases map to TRBD1. The length of the CDR3 is 15 residues. Germline CDR1 SGHNT, CDR2 YYREEE (reference sequence). V lost 4 bases and J lost 8; bases outside the gene matches: 12. Combining the CDR3 with reference TRBV5-4 and TRBJ1-2 gives the whole variable domain ETGVTQSPTHLIKTRGQQVTLRCSSQSGHNTVSWYQQALGQGPQFIFQYYREEENGRGNFPPRFSGLQFPNYSSELNVNALELDDSALYLCASSPRTGAMGGYTFGSGTRLTVV.

This chain connects TRBV7-9 to TRBJ1-1; D not certain. The V gene's germline CDR1 is SEHNR and CDR2 FQNEAQ (reference sequence). V lost 3 bases and J lost 1, with 18 bases in between. This CDR3 is built from 17 residues. The CDR3 loop reads CASSFLKTTGRNTEAFF. The DNA of the CDR3 is TGTGCCAGCAGCTTCCTCAAGACTACGGGGAGGAACACTGAAGCTTTCTTT. Looking up the rest from reference TRBV7-9 and TRBJ1-1 gives the full variable domain: DTGVSQNPRHKITKRGQNVTFRCDPISEHNRLYWYRQTLGQGPEFLTYFQNEAQLEKSRLLSDRFSAERPKGSFSTLEIQRTEQGDSAMYLCASSFLKTTGRNTEAFFGQGTRLTVV.

The DNA of the CDR3 is TGTGCCAGTACCCCCTCGGGTGGACAGCAAGCTTTCTTT. Translation: CASTPSGGQQAFF. This sequence joins TRBV19 and TRBJ1-1; a weak D match, TRBD1 (6 bases). This CDR3 comprises 13 residues. Germline V CDR1 and CDR2: LNHDA, SQIVND (reference sequence). V lost 7 bases and J 9 bases, leaving 18 bases between the germline ends.

This chain connects TRBV5-5 to TRBJ2-3; TRBD1 matches at 9 bases. The CDR3 totals 15 residues. Germline loops: CDR1 SGHKS, CDR2 YYEKEE (reference sequence). With 4 bases clipped from V and 5 bases from J, the junction kept 8 bases outside the gene matches. The CDR3 reads CASSLQGARKDTQYF. In nucleotides, the CDR3 is TGTGCCAGCAGCCTACAGGGGGCGCGAAAAGATACGCAGTATTTT.

The chain couples TRBV5-3 to TRBJ2-7; 8 nucleotides agree with TRBD2. TRBV5-3 is flagged as an ORF with uncertain function. J lost 7 bases, V lost 3 bases, and 6 bases had no gene match. The CDR3 contains 13 residues. As DNA, the CDR3 is TGTGCCAGAAGCTCACCGGCGGGGGGAGAGCAGTACGTC. Translating gives CARSSPAGGEQYV.

The chain is built from TRBV28 and TRBJ2-7; 7 bases are a match to TRBD1. The CDR3 is 12 residues long. CDR1 MDHEN and CDR2 SYDVKM come from the germline V gene. The junction had 4 bases not matched to a gene; V was cut back by 5 bases and J by 6 bases. The CDR3 sequence: CASSGGQLEQYV. CDR3 in DNA: TGTGCCAGCAGTGGGGGACAGCTCGAGCAGTACGTC.

Here the CDR3 DNA reads TGTGCCAGCGGGGGGGTGAGCCAGTACTTC. Its translation is CASGGVSQYF. The J gene is TRBJ2-5, the V gene TRBV2; 7 bases line up with TRBD2. The ends lost 8 bases at V and 10 bases at J; junction bases unmatched: 4. Germline CDR1 reads SNHLY; CDR2 reads FYNNEI. The CDR3 has 10 residues.

This chain links TRBV18 with TRBJ2-5; tentative D call: TRBD1 (5 bases). V gave up 4 bases and J gave up 1 base, with 7 bases separating them. The germline CDR1 and CDR2 sequences are KGHSH and LQKENI. The CDR3 is 13 amino acids. The DNA of the CDR3 is TGTGCCAGCTCACTGGGGCTCCAAGAGACCCAGTACTTC. Protein: CASSLGLQETQYF. Variable domain in full (rest from reference TRBV18 and TRBJ2-5): NAGVMQNPRHLVRRRGQEARLRCSPMKGHSHVYWYRQLPEEGLKFMVYLQKENIIDESGMPKERFSAEFPKEGPSILRIQQVVRGDSAAYFCASSLGLQETQYFGPGTRLLVL.

This sequence joins TRBV2 and TRBJ2-1; 12 nucleotides match TRBD2. J lost 6 bases, V lost 5 bases, and 2 bases had no gene match. Germline V gene data show CDR1 as SNHLY and CDR2 as FYNNEI. The CDR3 runs to 14 residues. For the CDR3, the DNA is TGTGCCAGCAGTCGGACTAGCGGGGTCAATGAGCAGTTCTTC. This encodes CASSRTSGVNEQFF.

The chain couples TRBV2 to TRBJ1-3; D is undetermined. The CDR3 spans 13 residues. Germline CDR1 and CDR2: SNHLY and FYNNEI. V lost 4 bases and J 7 bases, leaving 11 bases between the germline ends. CDR3 coding DNA: TGTGCCAGCAGTGGCGGCAGACCGAACACCATATATTTT. Residues: CASSGGRPNTIYF. Filled out from reference TRBV2 and TRBJ1-3, the complete variable domain reads EPEVTQTPSHQVTQMGQEVILRCVPISNHLYFYWYRQILGQKVEFLVSFYNNEISEKSEIFDDQFSVERPDGSNFTLKIRSTKLEDSAMYFCASSGGRPNTIYFGEGSWLTVV.

This clone has only a few counts. The chain is built from TRBV6-5 and TRBJ1-5; D may be TRBD1 (5 bases). This CDR3 has 14 residues. Germline assignment: CDR1 MNHEY and CDR2 SVGAGI. Trimming shortened V by 5 bases and J by 4 bases, and 12 bases separated the two germline ends. CDR3 coding DNA: TGTGCCAGCAGTATAAGGGGTCCTAATCAGCCCCAGCATTTT. It encodes CASSIRGPNQPQHF.

The V gene is TRBV5-1, the J gene TRBJ1-2; TRBD1 aligns across 8 bases. The CDR3 loop spans 14 amino acids. Germline CDR1 SGHRS, CDR2 YFSETQ. Losses at the gene ends were 2 bases for V and 8 bases for J; bases not matched to a gene: 8. CDR3: CASSLSGQGRGYTF. Here the CDR3 DNA reads TGCGCCAGCAGCTTATCTGGACAGGGCCGGGGCTACACCTTC.

The CDR3 DNA reads as TGTGCCAGCAGCTTAAACGCGCGGACAGCTAATTCACCCCTCCACTTT. Protein product: CASSLNARTANSPLHF. The chain links TRBV7-2 to TRBJ1-6; TRBD1 might be the D (6 bases). Germline-derived CDR1 and CDR2 are SGHTA and FQGNSA. The CDR3 totals 16 residues. Trimming cost V 2 bases and J 6 bases, with 14 bases left between them.

This chain connects TRBV12-3 or TRBV12-4 to TRBJ2-5; TRBD1 might be the D (6 bases). This CDR3 is built from 13 residues. Trimming pared 5 bases from V and 4 bases from J, leaving 11 bases between. In DNA form, the CDR3 reads TGTGCCAGCAGTCAGAGCAGGGGAGAGACCCAGTACTTC. Translation gives CASSQSRGETQYF.

CDR3 bases: TGTGCCAGCAGCTGGGGGACAGCAACTAATGAAAAACTGTTTTTT. Translation gives CASSWGTATNEKLFF. The genes are TRBV5-6 and TRBJ1-4; 7 bases line up with TRBD1. Germline assignment: CDR1 SGHDT and CDR2 YYEEEE. V trimming: 3 bases; J trimming: 0 bases; junction bases outside the gene matches: 2. The CDR3 covers 15 residues.

Points on this clone: This may arise from a read error, as a much more abundant clone is one base away. The identical CDR3 is also encoded by other nucleotide sequences in the sample. J is TRBJ1-2 and V is TRBV28; D perhaps matches TRBD1 (5 bases). This CDR3 is built from 14 residues. V was shortened by 4 bases and J by 5 bases, with 14 bases between the two germline ends. In germline, CDR1 is MDHEN, CDR2 SYDVKM. The CDR3 spells CASSSGTGVYGYTF. As DNA, the CDR3 is TGTGCCAGCAGTTCCGGGACGGGGGTTTATGGCTACACCTTC.

The chain employs TRBV4-3 and TRBJ2-5; D call uncertain. V gave up 0 bases and J gave up 0 bases, with 2 bases separating them. The CDR3 totals 13 residues. The germline gives CDR1 LGHNA, CDR2 YSLEER. The CDR3 DNA is TGCGCCAGCAGCCAAGACTACCAAGAGACCCAGTACTTC. This translates into CASSQDYQETQYF.

The rearrangement joins TRBV3-1 (or the pseudogene TRBV3-2) to TRBJ2-2, with TRBD2 matching over 12 bases. V was clipped by 0 bases and J by 1 base; unmatched bases: 0. Germline V gene lookup returns CDR1 LGHDT and CDR2 YNNKEL (reference sequence). The CDR3 spans 17 residues. The CDR3: CASSQELAGGNTGELFF. CDR3 nucleotide sequence: TGTGCCAGCAGCCAAGAACTAGCGGGGGGGAACACCGGGGAGCTGTTTTTT.

This chain joins TRBV9 and TRBJ1-3; the D is unclear. V was clipped by 0 bases and J by 0 bases, with 7 bases between them. Per germline, CDR1 SGDLS and CDR2 YYNGEE. There are 15 residues in the CDR3. The CDR3 loop is CASSVEVGSGNTIYF. As DNA, the CDR3 is TGTGCCAGCAGCGTAGAAGTCGGCTCTGGAAACACCATATATTTT. Supplemented by reference TRBV9 and TRBJ1-3, the full variable domain reads DSGVTQTPKHLITATGQRVTLRCSPRSGDLSVYWYQQSLDQGLQFLIQYYNGEERAKGNILERFSAQQFPDLHSELNLSSLELGDSALYFCASSVEVGSGNTIYFGEGSWLTVV.

The chain employs TRBV4-2 and TRBJ1-2; the match to TRBD1 covers 10 bases. Germline-derived CDR1 and CDR2 are LGHNA and YNFKEQ. V trimming: 4 bases; J trimming: 6 bases; junction bases outside the gene matches: 20. The CDR3 totals 19 residues. The CDR3 loop is CASSPPRGTGAQMEDGYTF. The CDR3 DNA reads TGTGCCAGCAGCCCTCCCCGGGGGACAGGGGCTCAGATGGAGGATGGCTACACCTTC.

This clone is a singleton in its sample. The J gene is TRBJ1-1, the V gene TRBV5-1; perhaps TRBD1 as D (5 bases). Per germline, CDR1 SGHRS and CDR2 YFSETQ. CDR3 length: 13 residues. V was shortened by 4 bases and J by 1 base, with 8 bases between the two germline ends. CDR3 coding DNA: TGCGCCAGCAGCGTGACAGAGAACACTGAAGCTTTCTTT. Protein: CASSVTENTEAFF.